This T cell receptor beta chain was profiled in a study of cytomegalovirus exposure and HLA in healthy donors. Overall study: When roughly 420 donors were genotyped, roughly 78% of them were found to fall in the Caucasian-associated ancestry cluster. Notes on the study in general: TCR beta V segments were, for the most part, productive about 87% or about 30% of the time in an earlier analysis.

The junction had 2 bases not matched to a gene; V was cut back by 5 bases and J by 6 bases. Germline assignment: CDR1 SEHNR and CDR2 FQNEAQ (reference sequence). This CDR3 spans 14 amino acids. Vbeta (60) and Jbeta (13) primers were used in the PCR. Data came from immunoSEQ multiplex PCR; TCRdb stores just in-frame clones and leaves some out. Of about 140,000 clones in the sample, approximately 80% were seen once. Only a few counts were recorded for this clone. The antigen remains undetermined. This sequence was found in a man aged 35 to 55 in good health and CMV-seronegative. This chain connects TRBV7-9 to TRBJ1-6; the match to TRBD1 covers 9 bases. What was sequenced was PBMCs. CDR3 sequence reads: CASSGTGPNSPLHF. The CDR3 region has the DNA TGTGCCAGCAGCGGGACAGGGCCTAATTCACCCCTCCACTTT.